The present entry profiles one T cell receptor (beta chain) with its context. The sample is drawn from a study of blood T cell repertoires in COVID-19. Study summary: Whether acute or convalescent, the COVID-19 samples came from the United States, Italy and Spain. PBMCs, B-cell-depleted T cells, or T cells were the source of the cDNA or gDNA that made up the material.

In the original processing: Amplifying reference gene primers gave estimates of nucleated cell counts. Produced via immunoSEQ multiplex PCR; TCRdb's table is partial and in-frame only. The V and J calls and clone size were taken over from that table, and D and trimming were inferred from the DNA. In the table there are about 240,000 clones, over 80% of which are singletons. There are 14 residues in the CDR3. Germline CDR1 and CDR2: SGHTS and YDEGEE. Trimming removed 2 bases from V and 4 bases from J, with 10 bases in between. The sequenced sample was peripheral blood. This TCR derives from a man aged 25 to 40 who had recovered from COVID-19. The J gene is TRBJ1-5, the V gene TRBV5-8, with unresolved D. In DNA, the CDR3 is TGTGCCAGCAGCTTCTACGCCTCAAATCAGCCCCAGCATTTT. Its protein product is CASSFYASNQPQHF. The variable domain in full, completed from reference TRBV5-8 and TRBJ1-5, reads EAGVTQSPTHLIKTRGQQATLRCSPISGHTSVYWYQQALGLGLQFLLWYDEGEERNRGNFPPRFSGRQFPNYSSELNVNALELEDSALYLCASSFYASNQPQHFGDGTRLSIL.